This T cell receptor (beta chain) is from a study of cytomegalovirus exposure and HLA in healthy donors. General study findings and limits: Researchers reported in a later analysis that a missense DCLRE1C variant was tied to TCR beta V- and J-gene trimming.

With respect to this clone: What it binds is not known.

CDR3 size: 13 residues. V shed 5 bases and J shed 3 bases, with 11 bases lying between them. Germline V gives CDR1 SGHNT, CDR2 YENEEA. 60 Vbeta and 13 Jbeta primers were used in PCR. Sequencing used immunoSEQ multiplex PCR; TCRdb keeps in-frame clones, though not all of them. The data hold tens of thousands of clones, with over 70% observed a single time. V gene TRBV11-3 combines with J gene TRBJ2-7; tentatively, D is TRBD2 (6 bases). This receptor was obtained from a man aged 55 to 70 in good health and CMV-seropositive. What was sequenced was PBMCs. For the CDR3, the DNA is TGTGCCAGCAGCCGACTAGGTAACTACGAGCAGTACTTC. The encoded protein is CASSRLGNYEQYF.